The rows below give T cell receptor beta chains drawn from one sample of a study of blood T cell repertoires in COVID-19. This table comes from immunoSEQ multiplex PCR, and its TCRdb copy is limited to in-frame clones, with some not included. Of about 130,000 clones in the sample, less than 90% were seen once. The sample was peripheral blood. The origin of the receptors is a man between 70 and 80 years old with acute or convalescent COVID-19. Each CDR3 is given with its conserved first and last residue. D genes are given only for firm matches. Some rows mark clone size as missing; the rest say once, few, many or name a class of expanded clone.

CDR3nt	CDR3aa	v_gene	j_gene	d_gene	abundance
TGTGCCAGCAGCTTTGTGAGCGCAGATACGCAGTATTTT	CASSFVSADTQYF	TRBV11-3	TRBJ2-3	NA	NA
TGTGCCACTAGGAGGGAGGGAAGAGGGGGCAATGAGCAGTTCTTC	CATRREGRGGNEQFF	TRBV10-3	TRBJ2-1	NA	few
TGTGCCAGCAGGGGGACAGGGAGCACTGAAGCTTTCTTT	CASRGTGSTEAFF	TRBV6-5	TRBJ1-1	TRBD1	NA
TGTGCCATCAGTGAGGACGGCGGTGAAGCTTTCTTT	CAISEDGGEAFF	TRBV10-3	TRBJ1-1	NA	NA
TGTGCCAGCAGCGAACAGGGAAACTATGGCTACACCTTC	CASSEQGNYGYTF	TRBV6-2/TRBV6-3	TRBJ1-2	NA	NA
TGTGCCAGCAGCGGGGGAGGCAACTCCTACGAGCAGTACTTC	CASSGGGNSYEQYF	TRBV5-6	TRBJ2-7	NA	NA
TGTGCCAGCAGTGTTTATTACACCGGGGAGCTGTTTTTT	CASSVYYTGELFF	TRBV12-3/TRBV12-4	TRBJ2-2	NA	once
TGCGCCAGCAGCTCTTTGACTAGCGGGGGGGGATCCTACAATGAGCAGTTCTTC	CASSSLTSGGGSYNEQFF	TRBV13	TRBJ2-1	TRBD2	NA
TGTGCCAGCAGCCTGGGGAGGGGAGGCAATGAGCAGTTCTTC	CASSLGRGGNEQFF	TRBV3-1/TRBV3-2	TRBJ2-1	TRBD2	NA
TGTGCCAGCAGTTCGGGGGCCTACGAGCAGTACTTC	CASSSGAYEQYF	TRBV28	TRBJ2-7	NA	NA
TGCGCCAGCAGCCAAACCGGGACAGGGCGCGAAAAACTGTTTTTT	CASSQTGTGREKLFF	TRBV4-1	TRBJ1-4	TRBD1	NA
TGTGCCAGCTCACCAACCAGGGGGCTCTGGGCCGGGGAGCTGTTTTTT	CASSPTRGLWAGELFF	TRBV18	TRBJ2-2	TRBD1	NA
TGCGCCAGCAGCAGGGCCAGCGGGGGATACACCGGGGAGCTGTTTTTT	CASSRASGGYTGELFF	TRBV5-1	TRBJ2-2	TRBD2	NA
TGTGCCAGCAGTGAGCTGCTCGGGGGAACGAAAGGATATAACACTGAAGCTTTCTTT	CASSELLGGTKGYNTEAFF	TRBV6-1	TRBJ1-1	NA	NA
TGTGCCAGCAGTGAGAACAGGGGGGGCCTCTATGGCTACACCTTC	CASSENRGGLYGYTF	TRBV25-1	TRBJ1-2	TRBD1	NA
TGTGCCAGCAGTGCAGGGAGGGCAACTAATGAAAAACTGTTTTTT	CASSAGRATNEKLFF	TRBV7-9	TRBJ1-4	NA	NA
TGTGCCAGCAGCTTGAATGATTTCGGTGAGGGCCAGCATTTT	CASSLNDFGEGQHF	TRBV5-5	TRBJ1-5	NA	NA
TGTGCCAGCAGCACAGGGGTGTCCGAGCAGTTCTTC	CASSTGVSEQFF	TRBV3-1/TRBV3-2	TRBJ2-1	TRBD1	NA
TGCGCCAGCCGGGATCTAGCGGGGGGCTCCCAAGAGACCCAGTACTTC	CASRDLAGGSQETQYF	TRBV4-1	TRBJ2-5	TRBD2	NA
TGTGCCAGCAGCCTTAGCGGGGGGGCCGGTAACCATGAGCAGTTCTTC	CASSLSGGAGNHEQFF	TRBV7-8	TRBJ2-1	TRBD2	NA
TGTGCCAGTTACAATTATGGGACAGGGAGCTATGGCTACACCTTC	CASYNYGTGSYGYTF	TRBV19	TRBJ1-2	TRBD1	many
TGTGCCAGCAGCTCGGGACACCGGTGGGACACTGAAGCTTTCTTT	CASSSGHRWDTEAFF	TRBV7-9	TRBJ1-1	NA	NA
TGTGCCAGCAGCTCCAATTCTGGAAACACCATATATTTT	CASSSNSGNTIYF	TRBV11-2	TRBJ1-3	NA	NA
TGTGCCAGCAGTGTGCGCAGGGCTAACACTGAAGCTTTCTTT	CASSVRRANTEAFF	TRBV2	TRBJ1-1	NA	NA
TGTGCCAGCAGTGAACTCCCTGCAGGGTATGGCTACACCTTC	CASSELPAGYGYTF	TRBV25-1	TRBJ1-2	NA	NA
TGTGCCAGCAGGGGAGCGGGGGCTGGGAACACTGAAGCTTTCTTT	CASRGAGAGNTEAFF	TRBV5-4	TRBJ1-1	NA	NA
TGTGCCAGCATTGCGGGTTTGAGGGCCACTGAAGCTTTCTTT	CASIAGLRATEAFF	TRBV28	TRBJ1-1	NA	few
TGTGCCAGCTCATCGTACTTGAGCTCTGGAAACACCATATATTTT	CASSSYLSSGNTIYF	TRBV18	TRBJ1-3	NA	few
TGTGCCAGCAGCCGATCGGGACTAGCGGGGGGGCAAGGCTACAATGAGCAGTTCTTC	CASSRSGLAGGQGYNEQFF	TRBV3-1/TRBV3-2	TRBJ2-1	TRBD2	many
TGTGCCAGCTCACCAGACAGAGACTCTGGAAACACCATATATTTT	CASSPDRDSGNTIYF	TRBV18	TRBJ1-3	NA	NA
TGCGCCAGCAGCTTGAGGTTAGGGGGCCAGCCCCAGCATTTT	CASSLRLGGQPQHF	TRBV5-1	TRBJ1-5	TRBD1	NA
TGTGCCAGCAGCCCAGGGGGGTCCGAGCAGTACTTC	CASSPGGSEQYF	TRBV14	TRBJ2-7	NA	many
TGTGCCAGCATCCCTAGGGAGGGGTATGAGCAGTTCTTC	CASIPREGYEQFF	TRBV7-9	TRBJ2-1	TRBD2	few
TGTGCCAGTAGTATAGGAGGGCAGACCCAAGCTTTCTTT	CASSIGGQTQAFF	TRBV19	TRBJ1-1	NA	NA
TGCGCCAGCAGCCTTAGACGACTGGAGAGCACAGATACGCAGTATTTT	CASSLRRLESTDTQYF	TRBV4-1	TRBJ2-3	NA	NA
TGCGCCAGCAGCCAAATTTCTCTTCGGGCAGGGATCGACGAGCAGTACTTC	CASSQISLRAGIDEQYF	TRBV4-1	TRBJ2-7	NA	few
TGTGCCAGTAGTATTTCGGGGAGGGTGCATCGGGACACTGAAGCTTTCTTT	CASSISGRVHRDTEAFF	TRBV19	TRBJ1-1	NA	NA
TGTGCCACCAGTGAGCAGGGCTCTGGGGCCAACGTCCTGACTTTC	CATSEQGSGANVLTF	TRBV24-1	TRBJ2-6	NA	NA
TGCAGCGTTAAGGGACAGGGGGCTTCAGATTACGATCAGTACTTC	CSVKGQGASDYDQYF	TRBV29-1	TRBJ2-7	TRBD1	NA
TGTGCCAGCAGTGAGATAGGGGGCAATGGCTACACCTTC	CASSEIGGNGYTF	TRBV2	TRBJ1-2	TRBD1	NA
TGTGCCAGCAGTGAAGCGCCTTACCCGGGGGATGCAAAGCATTTT	CASSEAPYPGDAKHF	TRBV2	TRBJ1-5	NA	once
TGTGCCAGCAGCCCCTGGGACAGGGGAGCCTACTTCTTC	CASSPWDRGAYFF	TRBV11-2	TRBJ1-2	TRBD1	NA
TGTGCCAGCAGCTTGGTACAGGGGCCCTATAATTCACCCCTCCACTTT	CASSLVQGPYNSPLHF	TRBV5-8	TRBJ1-6	TRBD1	NA
TGTGCCAGCAGCGTAGAGGGACAGGGCGGGAATGGCTACACCTTC	CASSVEGQGGNGYTF	TRBV9	TRBJ1-2	TRBD1	NA
TGTGCCAGCGGGGACAGGTTGAGCTCTGGAAACACCATATATTTT	CASGDRLSSGNTIYF	TRBV14	TRBJ1-3	TRBD1	many
TGTGCCAGCAGCCGTGGGACTAGCGGAATAAATGAGCAGTTCTTC	CASSRGTSGINEQFF	TRBV3-1/TRBV3-2	TRBJ2-1	TRBD2	NA
TGTGCCAGCAGTACCACGGGACTAGCGGGGGGCGCAGTCTTC	CASSTTGLAGGAVF	TRBV28	TRBJ2-1	TRBD2	NA
TGTGCCAGCAGCTCCAAGACAGGGAGAGGAGAAAAACTGTTTTTT	CASSSKTGRGEKLFF	TRBV5-4	TRBJ1-4	TRBD1	NA
TGTGCCAGTAGTTACGACAGTTATAGCAATCAGCCCCAGCATTTT	CASSYDSYSNQPQHF	TRBV19	TRBJ1-5	NA	once
TGTGCCAGCAGCCGAGCCCCGGACACTGAAGCTTTCTTT	CASSRAPDTEAFF	TRBV7-3	TRBJ1-1	NA	NA
TGTGCCAGCAGTTTATACAGGTCTCTGGGAAACACCATATATTTT	CASSLYRSLGNTIYF	TRBV28	TRBJ1-3	NA	NA
TGTGCCAGTAGGCAGACAGGGGCCCGGGATGGCTACACCTTC	CASRQTGARDGYTF	TRBV19	TRBJ1-2	TRBD1	NA
TGTGCCAGCAGCTTAACACAGGGAAACTACGAGCAGTACTTC	CASSLTQGNYEQYF	TRBV7-2	TRBJ2-7	NA	NA
TGCGCCAGCAGCCCGGGGGGGACACAGGAGACCCAGTACTTC	CASSPGGTQETQYF	TRBV5-1	TRBJ2-5	TRBD2	NA
TGTGCCAGCAGTGGATCGGGGGTCGCCACTGAAGCTTTCTTT	CASSGSGVATEAFF	TRBV6-4	TRBJ1-1	NA	few